The T cell receptor (beta chain) under discussion was sequenced for a study of T cell responses to AZD1222 COVID-19 vaccine. Germline-derived CDR1 and CDR2 are LNHDA and SQIVND (reference sequence). CDR3 length equals 16 residues. The V and J ends lost 2 bases and 0 bases respectively, with 8 bases between them. Libraries were prepared by immunoSEQ multiplex PCR; TCRdb keeps only in-frame clonotypes and omits some of them. The data hold approximately 130,000 clones, with roughly 86% observed a single time. The TCR was taken from an adult who received the AZD1222 COVID-19 vaccine. The rearrangement uses TRBV19 and TRBJ2-6; D is unclear. This material consisted of peripheral blood, taken 28 days after the second AZD1222 dose. The chain's CDR3 is CASSILVTSGANVLTF. The CDR3 bases are TGTGCCAGTAGTATACTAGTAACCTCTGGGGCCAACGTCCTGACTTTC.